This record looks at one TCR beta chain sequence and its context. Its antigen is not known. The sample carries other DNA sequences with the same CDR3. The primer mix had 60 Vbeta and 13 Jbeta primers. Using immunoSEQ multiplex PCR, the repertoire was profiled, and TCRdb retains in-frame clones only, with some absent. Counted here are roughly 180,000 clones, approximately 85% occurring once; the ten biggest clones make up over 1.5%. This sample was taken from a study of cytomegalovirus exposure and HLA in healthy donors. Findings and caveats of the study: After further analysis at a later stage, 16,951 TCR beta sequences were associated with HLA alleles at 0.05 false discovery rate. Later genetic work tied a missense DCLRE1C variant to beta-chain V and J trimming. Later analysis indicated greater clonal expansion among HLA-associated TCR beta chains than among equally common other chains.

This sequence originates from a girl aged 5 to 17 in good health and CMV-seropositive. The sequenced material came from PBMCs.

The CDR3 sequence is CASSASGETQYF. The CDR3 DNA sequence: TGTGCCAGCAGTGCTAGTGGGGAGACCCAGTACTTC. The chain combines TRBV6-5 with TRBJ2-5; D unclear. This CDR3 has 12 amino acids. Trimming left V 5 bases short and J 5 bases short, with 9 bases between. Germline values: CDR1 MNHEY, CDR2 SVGAGI.